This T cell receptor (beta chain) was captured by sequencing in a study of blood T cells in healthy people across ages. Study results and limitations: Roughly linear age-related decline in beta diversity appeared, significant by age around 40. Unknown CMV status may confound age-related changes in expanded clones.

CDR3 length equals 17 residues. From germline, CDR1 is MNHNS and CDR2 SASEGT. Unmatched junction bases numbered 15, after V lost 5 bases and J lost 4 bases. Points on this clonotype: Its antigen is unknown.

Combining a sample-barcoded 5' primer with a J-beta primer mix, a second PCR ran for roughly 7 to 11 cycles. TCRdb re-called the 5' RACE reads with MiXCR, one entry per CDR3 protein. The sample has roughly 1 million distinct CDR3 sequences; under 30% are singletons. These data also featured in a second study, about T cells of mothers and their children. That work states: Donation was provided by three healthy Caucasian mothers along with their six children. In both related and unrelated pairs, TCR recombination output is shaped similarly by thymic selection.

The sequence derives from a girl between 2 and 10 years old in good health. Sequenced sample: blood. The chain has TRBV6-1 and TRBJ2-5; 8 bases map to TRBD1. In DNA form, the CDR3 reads TGTGCCAGCAGTAGAGGGGGGTACCAGGGGGCAGGAGAGACCCAGTACTTC. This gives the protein CASSRGGYQGAGETQYF.